Listed below are T cell receptor beta chains from one sample, sequenced in a study of blood T cells in healthy people across ages. TCRdb reanalysed the 5' RACE reads using MiXCR and keeps one entry per CDR3 protein. This sample has some 940,000 distinct CDR3 sequences, with about 27% found just once. This same sample was also part of a study on T cells of mothers and their children.

The source material was blood. The receptors were sampled from a woman aged 40 to 49 in good health. The CDR3 runs from the conserved cysteine through the conserved F or W. The order of the fields is J gene, clone size, D gene, V gene, CDR3 DNA, CDR3 protein. D genes are given only for firm matches. Size values are once, few and many counts, or a class for expanded clones, and some rows have none.

J: TRBJ2-1; size: -; D: -; V: TRBV7-6; DNA: TGTGCCAGCAGCTCCTATGGGGAGAGCTCCTACAATGAGCAGTTCTTC; CDR3: CASSSYGESSYNEQFF
J: TRBJ2-5; size: -; D: -; V: TRBV6-9; DNA: TGTGCCAGAAGTTATGGCAGGGATTTGGCCCAGTACTTC; CDR3: CARSYGRDLAQYF
J: TRBJ2-3; size: few; D: -; V: TRBV28; DNA: TGTGCCAGCAGTCAGCCGGCGGGGAGAGATACGCAGTATTTT; CDR3: CASSQPAGRDTQYF
J: TRBJ2-1; size: many; D: TRBD2; V: TRBV11-2; DNA: TGTGCCAGCAGCTCCTCGAGCGGGGGTCAAAATGAGCAGTTCTTC; CDR3: CASSSSSGGQNEQFF
J: TRBJ2-5; size: many; D: -; V: TRBV5-1; DNA: TGCGCCAGCAGCTTGGCGCTCCAGGGGCGGGGAGAGACCCAGTACTTC; CDR3: CASSLALQGRGETQYF
J: TRBJ1-5; size: few; D: -; V: TRBV9; DNA: TGTGCCAGCAGCGTAGGTTACAGCATAAATCAGCCCCAGCATTTT; CDR3: CASSVGYSINQPQHF
J: TRBJ2-7; size: -; D: -; V: TRBV18; DNA: TGTGCCAGCTCACCAACGGAGAACCCCTACGAGCAGTACTTC; CDR3: CASSPTENPYEQYF
J: TRBJ2-1; size: -; D: TRBD1; V: TRBV18; DNA: TGTGCCAGCTCACTTCTCTCAGGGGGCTCCTACAATGAGCGGTTCTTC; CDR3: CASSLLSGGSYNERFF
J: TRBJ1-1; size: few; D: -; V: TRBV29-1; DNA: TGCAGCGTCGCCACGACAGCGAACACTGAAGCTTTCTTT; CDR3: CSVATTANTEAFF
J: TRBJ2-1; size: many; D: TRBD2; V: TRBV29-1; DNA: TGCAGCGGGGGACTAGTTAACAATGAGCAGTTCTTC; CDR3: CSGGLVNNEQFF
J: TRBJ2-5; size: -; D: -; V: TRBV19; DNA: TGTGCCAGTAGTAGCAGGGTAGGGCAAGAGACCCAGTACTTC; CDR3: CASSSRVGQETQYF
J: TRBJ2-2; size: few; D: TRBD1; V: TRBV12-3/TRBV12-4; DNA: TGTGCCAGCAGTTTTACAGGGGGCGCAAACACCGGGGAGCTGTTTTTT; CDR3: CASSFTGGANTGELFF
J: TRBJ1-2; size: many; D: -; V: TRBV24-1; DNA: TGTGCCACCAGTCCGGGGTCCGGAAGGGGTGATGGCTACACCTTC; CDR3: CATSPGSGRGDGYTF
J: TRBJ1-2; size: -; D: TRBD1; V: TRBV12-3/TRBV12-4; DNA: TGTGCCAGCACCAGGACAGGGGGCTCGGACTATGGCTACACCTTC; CDR3: CASTRTGGSDYGYTF
J: TRBJ2-7; size: few; D: -; V: TRBV5-1; DNA: TGCACCAGCAGCTTGTACTACGAGCAGTACTTC; CDR3: CTSSLYYEQYF
J: TRBJ1-5; size: -; D: -; V: TRBV5-4; DNA: TGTGCCAGCAGCCCCAGGGGAAGATCGAGCAATCAGCCCCAGCATTTT; CDR3: CASSPRGRSSNQPQHF
J: TRBJ1-2; size: few; D: -; V: TRBV28; DNA: TGTGCCAGCAGTTTATGGACAGACTATGGCTACACCTTC; CDR3: CASSLWTDYGYTF
J: TRBJ2-6; size: -; D: -; V: TRBV7-2; DNA: TGTGCCAGCAGCGCCCGAGGGGCAGGGAGCGGGGCCAACGTCCTGACTTTC; CDR3: CASSARGAGSGANVLTF
J: TRBJ1-2; size: few; D: TRBD1; V: TRBV20-1; DNA: TGCAGTGCCAGCGGGGGACAGATGAATAACTATGGCTACACCTTC; CDR3: CSASGGQMNNYGYTF
J: TRBJ2-4; size: -; D: TRBD1; V: TRBV12-3/TRBV12-4; DNA: TGTGCCAGCAGTAGGACAGGCCGGGTTGAGCAGTACTTC; CDR3: CASSRTGRVEQYF
J: TRBJ1-1; size: -; D: -; V: TRBV7-2; DNA: TGTGCCAGCAGCGGAGGGGGGACGGTGAACACTGAAGTTTTCTTT; CDR3: CASSGGGTVNTEVFF
J: TRBJ1-6; size: few; D: -; V: TRBV7-2; DNA: TGTGCCAGCAGCTTAGATGACATCAATTCACCCCTCCACTTT; CDR3: CASSLDDINSPLHF
J: TRBJ1-2; size: few; D: -; V: TRBV20-1; DNA: TGCACTTCCACCCGGCAATCTAACTATGGCTACACCTTC; CDR3: CTSTRQSNYGYTF
J: TRBJ1-4; size: -; D: -; V: TRBV25-1; DNA: TGTGCCAGCAGTTCGCCGACACAGGCCAATGAAAAACTGTTTTTT; CDR3: CASSSPTQANEKLFF
J: TRBJ2-5; size: many; D: -; V: TRBV20-1; DNA: TGCAGTGCTTTAGAAGAGACCCAGTACTTC; CDR3: CSALEETQYF
J: TRBJ2-7; size: many; D: -; V: TRBV20-1; DNA: TGCAGTGCAAGCCACGGTAACGAGCAGTACTTC; CDR3: CSASHGNEQYF
J: TRBJ1-2; size: -; D: TRBD1; V: TRBV9; DNA: TGTGCCGGCAGCGTGACAGGGGAGGACTATGGCTACACCTTC; CDR3: CAGSVTGEDYGYTF
J: TRBJ2-7; size: many; D: -; V: TRBV28; DNA: TGTGCCAGCAGTACCTCGACGGGGATCTCCTACGAGCAGTACTTC; CDR3: CASSTSTGISYEQYF
J: TRBJ1-2; size: -; D: -; V: TRBV19; DNA: TGTGCCAGTACCCCTGGAACGGTTGGATATGACTATGGCTACACCTTC; CDR3: CASTPGTVGYDYGYTF
J: TRBJ2-5; size: -; D: TRBD2; V: TRBV15; DNA: TGTGCCACCAGCAGAGGTGGACTAGCGGGGCGGGAGACCCAGTACTTC; CDR3: CATSRGGLAGRETQYF
J: TRBJ1-2; size: few; D: -; V: TRBV20-1; DNA: TGCAGTGCTAGAGATGGGTCCGTCGGGGGCTACACCTTC; CDR3: CSARDGSVGGYTF
J: TRBJ2-4; size: -; D: -; V: TRBV5-1; DNA: TGCGCCAGCAGCTCGGGGGCTAGAGCCAAAAACATTCAGTACTTC; CDR3: CASSSGARAKNIQYF
J: TRBJ1-1; size: -; D: -; V: TRBV2; DNA: TGTGCCAGCAACGGGAGAAACTTGAACACTGAAGCTTTCTTT; CDR3: CASNGRNLNTEAFF
J: TRBJ2-7; size: -; D: -; V: TRBV12-3/TRBV12-4; DNA: TGTGCCAGCAGTCAGTACTCAGGGCTACCCTACGAGCAGTACTTC; CDR3: CASSQYSGLPYEQYF
J: TRBJ1-5; size: -; D: TRBD1; V: TRBV12-3/TRBV12-4; DNA: TGTGCCAGCAGTTTTTCAGGGGGCGCCTCTCAGCCCCAGCATTTT; CDR3: CASSFSGGASQPQHF
J: TRBJ2-7; size: -; D: -; V: TRBV10-3; DNA: TGTGCCATCAGTGAACGCAGGGAAAACGACGAGCAGTACTTC; CDR3: CAISERRENDEQYF
J: TRBJ2-3; size: -; D: TRBD2; V: TRBV7-2; DNA: TGTGCCAGCAGCTCCCCGGTGGGGGGAGGGAGCACAGATACGCAGTATTTT; CDR3: CASSSPVGGGSTDTQYF
J: TRBJ2-3; size: -; D: TRBD2; V: TRBV5-1; DNA: TGCGCCAGCAGCTCGGTGGCTAGCGGGGGGGCCACAGATACGCAGTATTTT; CDR3: CASSSVASGGATDTQYF
J: TRBJ2-5; size: few; D: TRBD1; V: TRBV20-1; DNA: TGCAGTGCTAGAGATCTTCAAGGACAGGGGGTGAAAGAGACCCGGTACTTC; CDR3: CSARDLQGQGVKETRYF